One sample yielded the 19 T cell receptor beta chains listed below, sequenced in a study of cytomegalovirus exposure and HLA in healthy donors. With 60 Vbeta and 13 Jbeta primers, the PCR was carried out. Only in-frame clones appear in the TCRdb table, and some are missing; sequencing was by immunoSEQ multiplex PCR. Here the sample spans nearly 200,000 clones, over 75% being singletons. Sequencing input: PBMCs. The receptors were sampled from a boy aged 2-9 years in good health and CMV-seronegative.

The CDR3, as DNA: TGCGCCAGCAGCCACGGCCTCCGACAGGACCAAGAGACCCAGTACTTC. Protein sequence: CASSHGLRQDQETQYF. The chain employs TRBV4-3 and TRBJ2-5, with D tentatively TRBD1 (6 bases). V gave up 3 bases and J gave up 0 bases, with 14 bases separating them. Germline values: CDR1 LGHNA, CDR2 YSLEER. CDR3 length: 16 residues.

Regarding this clone: Other DNA sequences in this specimen translate into the identical CDR3. The chain has TRBV18 and TRBJ2-7, with a weak D call TRBD2 (6 bases). Trimming stripped 3 bases from V and 3 bases from J, with 9 bases between. CDR1 is KGHSH, CDR2 LQKENI, per germline. The CDR3 length is 13 residues. CDR3 loop: CASSPPGSYEQYF. As DNA, the CDR3 is TGTGCCAGCTCACCGCCCGGGAGCTACGAGCAGTACTTC.

This chain connects TRBV27 to TRBJ2-3; 8 nucleotides match TRBD1. The CDR3 extends over 16 amino acids. Germline assignment: CDR1 MNHEY and CDR2 SMNVEV (reference sequence). The V gene end was trimmed by 6 bases and the J gene end by 2 bases; junction bases not matched to a gene: 10. CDR3 amino acids: CASSPLGQGITDTQYF. CDR3 DNA: TGTGCCAGCAGCCCCCTCGGACAGGGTATCACAGATACGCAGTATTTT.

The chain recombines TRBV9 with TRBJ1-6; D is perhaps TRBD1 (5 bases). This CDR3 is 18 amino acids long. The germline V and J ends were trimmed by 0 bases and 6 bases, with 19 bases remaining between them. CDR1 and CDR2 (germline): SGDLS, YYNGEE. Here the CDR3 DNA reads TGTGCCAGCAGCGTAGGGGGGGACGTGGGTCGATTTAATTCACCCCTCCACTTT. Translating gives CASSVGGDVGRFNSPLHF. Full variable domain (remainder filled in from reference TRBV9 and TRBJ1-6): DSGVTQTPKHLITATGQRVTLRCSPRSGDLSVYWYQQSLDQGLQFLIQYYNGEERAKGNILERFSAQQFPDLHSELNLSSLELGDSALYFCASSVGGDVGRFNSPLHFGNGTRLTVT.

The V call is TRBV4-2, the J call TRBJ2-1, with D possibly matching TRBD1 (5 bases). The CDR3 covers 11 residues. Germline V gives CDR1 LGHNA, CDR2 YNFKEQ. Trimming stripped 0 bases from V and 15 bases from J, with 9 bases between. The CDR3 loop is CASSQEGVGFF. Here the CDR3 DNA reads TGTGCCAGCAGCCAAGAAGGGGTAGGGTTCTTC.

V is TRBV7-2 and J is TRBJ2-7; D remains unclear. Germline values: CDR1 SGHTA, CDR2 FQGNSA. This CDR3 comprises 14 residues. The germline V and J ends were trimmed by 2 bases and 0 bases, with 8 bases remaining between them. The CDR3 DNA sequence: TGTGCCAGCAGCTTATTACAGATCTCCTACGAGCAGTACTTC. This encodes CASSLLQISYEQYF. The full variable domain, its missing parts supplied by reference TRBV7-2 and TRBJ2-7, is GAGVSQSPSNKVTEKGKDVELRCDPISGHTALYWYRQSLGQGLEFLIYFQGNSAPDKSGLPSDRFSAERTGGSVSTLTIQRTQQEDSAVYLCASSLLQISYEQYFGPGTRLTVT.

The V and J genes are TRBV5-6 and TRBJ2-3; unclear D gene. The CDR3 loop spans 16 amino acids. V lost 3 bases to trimming and J lost 0 bases, with 14 bases between them. Looked up from germline, CDR1 is SGHDT and CDR2 is YYEEEE. The CDR3 here is CASSWIRLTSTDTQYF. Here the CDR3 DNA reads TGTGCCAGCAGCTGGATCAGGCTAACTAGCACAGATACGCAGTATTTT.

This clone was observed a single time. For the CDR3, the DNA is TGTGCCGGACAGGGACTAAAAGAGACCCAGTACTTC. It encodes CAGQGLKETQYF. The chain combines TRBV27 with TRBJ2-5; weak D call: TRBD1 (8 bases). V was clipped by 11 bases and J by 3 bases, with 13 bases between them. This CDR3 is built from 12 residues. Per the germline V gene, CDR1 is MNHEY and CDR2 is SMNVEV (reference sequence).

The rearrangement uses TRBV7-2 and TRBJ2-7; no reliable D call. Looked up from germline, CDR1 is SGHTA and CDR2 is FQGNSA. V gave up 0 bases and J gave up 6 bases, with 9 bases separating them. This CDR3 comprises 13 residues. The CDR3 DNA reads TGTGCCAGCAGCTTAGCTTTCAGGTCCGAGCAGTACTTC. This codes for CASSLAFRSEQYF.

The rearrangement uses TRBV21-1 and TRBJ1-1; the table's D call, TRBD1, has no DNA check behind it. TRBV21-1 has pseudogene status. This CDR3 contains 14 residues. Written as DNA, the CDR3 is TGTGCCAGCAGCAAACTAAGGGGGAACACTGAAGCTTTCTTT. Translating it yields CASSKLRGNTEAFF.

V is TRBV7-9 and J is TRBJ2-7; D gene unclear. Germline V CDR1 and CDR2: SEHNR, FQNEAQ (reference sequence). CDR3 length: 15 residues. With 3 bases removed from V and 2 bases from J, the gap between germline ends came to 14 bases. CDR3 sequence (DNA): TGTGCCAGCAGCTTTCCCTGGAGCAAAGCCTACGAGCAGTACTTC. It is translated as CASSFPWSKAYEQYF.

The rearrangement joins TRBV2 to TRBJ2-1; 11 bases align to TRBD2. With V trimmed by 4 bases and J by 6 bases, 5 bases remained unmatched. Germline-derived CDR1 and CDR2 are SNHLY and FYNNEI. The CDR3 loop spans 15 amino acids. DNA of the CDR3: TGTGCCAGCAGTGGATCTAGCGGGGGGTCCAATGAGCAGTTCTTC. Translated: CASSGSSGGSNEQFF.

V usage is TRBV6-6 and J usage is TRBJ1-1, with unresolved D. Trimming left V 2 bases short and J 5 bases short, with 6 bases between. Germline V gene sequence: CDR1 MNHNY, CDR2 SVGAGI (reference sequence). This CDR3 region has 12 residues. Here the CDR3 DNA reads TGTGCCAGCAGTTACGCGCAAACTGAAGCTTTCTTT. As protein: CASSYAQTEAFF.

This chain uses TRBV5-5 with TRBJ1-1; D ambiguous. This CDR3 is built from 15 residues. V lost 0 bases and J 4 bases, leaving 13 bases between the germline ends. CDR1 is SGHKS and CDR2 is YYEKEE in the germline V gene (reference sequence). The DNA for the CDR3 is TGTGCCAGCAGCTTGGAGCCGCTGCTGTCCACTGAAGCTTTCTTT. Its translation is CASSLEPLLSTEAFF.

The chain recombines TRBV27 with TRBJ2-7, with 10 bases identical to TRBD2. From germline, CDR1 is MNHEY and CDR2 SMNVEV (reference sequence). After removal of 6 bases from V and 3 bases from J, the junction contained 5 bases not matched to a gene. There are 14 residues in the CDR3. The DNA for the CDR3 is TGTGCCAGCAGACGGCTAGCGGGGGACTACGAGCAGTACTTC. Amino acids: CASRRLAGDYEQYF.

The rearrangement joins TRBV5-5 to TRBJ1-1, with D perhaps matching TRBD1 (6 bases). Trimming left V 4 bases short and J 4 bases short, with 17 bases between. Germline CDR1 and CDR2: SGHKS and YYEKEE (reference sequence). The CDR3 is 15 amino acids. CDR3 loop: CASSPDAAGVTEAFF. The CDR3 nucleotides are TGTGCCAGCAGCCCCGACGCGGCAGGGGTCACTGAAGCTTTCTTT.

The V call is TRBV5-1, the J call TRBJ2-1, with D maybe TRBD2 (7 bases). Trimming took off 4 bases at V and 5 bases at J, with 13 bases between the two ends. The CDR3 loop spans 14 amino acids. The germline gives CDR1 SGHRS, CDR2 YFSETQ. In nucleotides, the CDR3 is TGCGCCAGCAGCCAAAGGGGGGGGGACAATGAGCAGTTCTTC. This sequence encodes CASSQRGGDNEQFF. The full variable domain, with the rest looked up from reference TRBV5-1 and TRBJ2-1, is KAGVTQTPRYLIKTRGQQVTLSCSPISGHRSVSWYQQTPGQGLQFLFEYFSETQRNKGNFPGRFSGRQFSNSRSEMNVSTLELGDSALYLCASSQRGGDNEQFFGPGTRLTVL.

This clone was recorded a few times. V gene TRBV9 combines with J gene TRBJ2-2; no definite D call. Trimming removed 1 base from V and 0 bases from J, with 7 bases in between. The length of the CDR3 is 15 residues. Germline V CDR1 and CDR2: SGDLS, YYNGEE. The CDR3 region is CASSVRFANTGELFF. As DNA, the CDR3 is TGTGCCAGCAGCGTACGGTTCGCGAACACCGGGGAGCTGTTTTTT.

This clone appeared a single time. V is TRBV4-2 and J is TRBJ2-7, with a weak D call TRBD1 (7 bases). The CDR3 spans 16 residues. The germline V gene has CDR1 LGHNA and CDR2 YNFKEQ. V gave up 0 bases and J gave up 2 bases, with 14 bases separating them. CDR3 DNA sequence: TGTGCCAGCAGCCAAGATGGAGGGGGGACAGCCTACGAGCAGTACTTC. The encoded protein is CASSQDGGGTAYEQYF.